Below are 6 T cell receptor beta chains sequenced from a single sample in a study of T cell responses to AZD1222 COVID-19 vaccine. Sequenced by immunoSEQ multiplex PCR; TCRdb stores in-frame clones only, minus some. The sample holds roughly 120,000 clones, around 85% seen once. The specimen was peripheral blood, collected on day 0 of AZD1222 vaccination. The source of these receptors is an adult in good health.

The gene calls are TRBV27 and TRBJ1-5; D perhaps matches TRBD1 (5 bases). Germline loops: CDR1 MNHEY, CDR2 SMNVEV (reference sequence). The CDR3 covers 13 residues. Deletions cut 6 bases from V and 5 bases from J, with 11 bases between. The CDR3 is CASSKDKYQPQHF. In nucleotides, the CDR3 is TGTGCCAGCAGCAAGGACAAATATCAGCCCCAGCATTTT.

V and J are TRBV5-1 and TRBJ1-1; weak D call: TRBD1 (6 bases). CDR3 length: 13 amino acids. Germline CDR1 is SGHRS and CDR2 is YFSETQ. V lost 4 bases and J 1 base, leaving 8 bases between the germline ends. CDR3: CASSPRGNTEAFF. The CDR3 DNA sequence: TGCGCCAGCAGCCCCAGGGGGAACACTGAAGCTTTCTTT.

The chain recombines TRBV19 with TRBJ1-2; a weak D match, TRBD1 (6 bases). Germline V gene lookup returns CDR1 LNHDA and CDR2 SQIVND (reference sequence). The CDR3 extends over 14 amino acids. V gave up 5 bases and J gave up 6 bases, with 16 bases separating them. Here the CDR3 reads CASSPGERADGYTF. CDR3 DNA: TGTGCCAGTAGTCCAGGGGAGAGGGCGGATGGCTACACCTTC.

This clone was detected once. This sequence joins TRBV18 and TRBJ2-1, with a tentative D call TRBD1 (5 bases). Between the trimmed V and J ends, which lost 0 bases and 0 bases, there was a span of 6 bases. The CDR3 totals 15 residues. Germline loops: CDR1 KGHSH, CDR2 LQKENI. The CDR3 nucleotides are TGTGCCAGCTCACCACCAGGGGACTCCTACAATGAGCAGTTCTTC. Amino acids: CASSPPGDSYNEQFF. The full variable domain, completed using reference TRBV18 and TRBJ2-1, is NAGVMQNPRHLVRRRGQEARLRCSPMKGHSHVYWYRQLPEEGLKFMVYLQKENIIDESGMPKERFSAEFPKEGPSILRIQQVVRGDSAAYFCASSPPGDSYNEQFFGPGTRLTVL.

This clone is termed medium-sized (0.01 to 0.1%). The J gene is TRBJ1-4, the V gene TRBV7-2, with D possibly TRBD1 on 5 matching bases. V lost 3 bases, J lost 6 bases, and 14 bases lay in between. CDR3 length: 15 amino acids. The V gene's germline CDR1 is SGHTA and CDR2 FQGNSA. The CDR3 protein is CASSFAGGADEKLFF. The CDR3 DNA follows: TGTGCCAGCAGCTTCGCGGGAGGGGCGGATGAAAAACTGTTTTTT.

The V and J genes are TRBV11-1 and TRBJ2-3, with D possibly TRBD1 on 5 matching bases. Germline V gene data show CDR1 as SGHAT and CDR2 as FQDESV (reference sequence). V was shortened by 5 bases and J by 1 base, with 16 bases between the two germline ends. The CDR3 is made up of 16 amino acids. CDR3 bases: TGTGCCAGCAGCCGCAGGACAAGGTCTCGCACAGATACGCAGTATTTT. The encoded protein is CASSRRTRSRTDTQYF.